This is a list of T cell receptor beta chains from one sample in a study of OX40 agonist ivuxolimab in advanced cancers. TCRdb's table, derived via immunoSEQ multiplex PCR, lists solely in-frame clones and lacks some. The table shows more than 65,000 clones, with around four fifths occurring only once. The sequenced sample was CD4+ or CD8+ T cells sorted from blood, obtained in a trial of the OX40 agonist ivuxolimab. The receptors were gathered from an adult with an advanced solid tumor such as melanoma, head and neck, liver or kidney cancer. CDR3s include the opening cysteine and the closing phenylalanine or tryptophan. The D gene is left open where the match is weak. A clone size is listed for some rows: how often the clone was seen (once, few, many), or a class if it is expanded.

TRBJ2-1 | . | TRBV14 | . | TGTGCCAGCAGCCAAGTGGGAGGAAACTACAATGAGCAGTTCTTC | CASSQVGGNYNEQFF
TRBJ2-6 | . | TRBV5-1 | . | TGCGCCAGCAGCTTAGGAGGCTCTGGGGCCAACGTCCTGACTTTC | CASSLGGSGANVLTF
TRBJ2-1 | . | TRBV10-3 | TRBD1 | TGTGCCATCAGTGATCGGACTCCGGGACAGGGTTTCTACAATGAGCAGTTCTTC | CAISDRTPGQGFYNEQFF
TRBJ1-5 | . | TRBV11-2 | . | TGTGCCAGCAGCTCCACAGGGAGGGGCAATCAGCCCCAGCACTTT | CASSSTGRGNQPQHF
TRBJ2-7 | once | TRBV7-9 | . | TGTGCCAGCAGCTTAGGACTGAGCTCCTACGAGCAGTACTTC | CASSLGLSSYEQYF
TRBJ2-3 | . | TRBV9 | . | TGTGCCAGCAGCGCCGTCGGGGGCGGGAAGGCAGATACGCAGTATTTT | CASSAVGGGKADTQYF
TRBJ1-1 | few | TRBV28 | TRBD1 | TGTGCCAGCAGTTTATTTCGGACAGGGAAGAACACTGAAGCTTTCTTT | CASSLFRTGKNTEAFF
TRBJ2-1 | . | TRBV10-1 | . | TGCGCCAGCGGGGAGAATGAGCAGTTCTTC | CASGENEQFF
TRBJ2-3 | . | TRBV1 | . | TGCACCAGCAGACCCCGGGATCGTAACACAGATACGCAGTATTTT | CTSRPRDRNTDTQYF
TRBJ1-3 | few | TRBV30 | . | TGTGCCTGGAGTTCGGGGTTGAGCTCTGGAAACACCATATATTTT | CAWSSGLSSGNTIYF
TRBJ1-2 | . | TRBV29-1 | TRBD1 | TGCAGCGATGGGGACAGAACTTACACCTTC | CSDGDRTYTF
TRBJ1-1 | . | TRBV5-1 | . | TGCGCCAGCACCTACAACAGACAGGAAGTGAACACTGAAGCTTTCTTT | CASTYNRQEVNTEAFF
TRBJ1-2 | . | TRBV7-9 | . | TGTGCCAGCAGCGGGGACGGTTCTAAGATCTATGGCTACACCTTC | CASSGDGSKIYGYTF
TRBJ1-4 | . | TRBV6-1 | . | TGTGCCAGCAGTGGACCTGGGAGTGGGTTTTTT | CASSGPGSGFF
TRBJ2-3 | . | TRBV20-1 | . | TGCAGTGCTAGAGACTCCTCGACGCAGTATTTT | CSARDSSTQYF
TRBJ2-7 | . | TRBV28 | TRBD1 | TGTGCCAGCAGTGCCCCTCGGGGCAGGGGGTACGAGCAGTACTTC | CASSAPRGRGYEQYF
TRBJ2-1 | once | TRBV4-1 | . | TGCGCCAGCAGCCAAGACTCTATGAGGAATGAGCAGTTCTTC | CASSQDSMRNEQFF
TRBJ2-7 | . | TRBV28 | . | TGTGCCAGCAAGAGAAGCGGTAGAGGGTCCTACGAGCAGTACTTC | CASKRSGRGSYEQYF
TRBJ2-5 | once | TRBV5-6 | . | TGTGCCAGCAGCTTGGCCATGGGATCCGAGAGGGGGACCCAGTACTTC | CASSLAMGSERGTQYF
TRBJ1-6 | few | TRBV10-1 | . | TGCGCCAGCAGTGACCCGGGTGGGGCACCCCTCCACTTT | CASSDPGGAPLHF
TRBJ2-1 | . | TRBV7-3 | . | TGTGCCAGCAGCTCCAGGGCAAGCTCCTACAATGAGCAGTTCTTC | CASSSRASSYNEQFF
TRBJ1-2 | . | TRBV5-1 | . | TGCGCCAGCAGCTTTGACGGGACTAACTATGGCTACACCTTC | CASSFDGTNYGYTF
TRBJ2-5 | . | TRBV4-1 | TRBD2 | TGCGCCAGCAGCCAAGATGGTAGCGGGGGTTGGGAGACCCAGTACTTC | CASSQDGSGGWETQYF
TRBJ2-1 | . | TRBV4-2 | TRBD2 | TGTGCCAGCAGCCAAGTGGCTAGCGGGGGGAGCTCCTACAATGAGCAGTTCTTC | CASSQVASGGSSYNEQFF
TRBJ1-5 | . | TRBV15 | . | TGTGCCACCAGCGAACAGGGTCGCGGGAATCAGCCCCAGCATTTT | CATSEQGRGNQPQHF
TRBJ2-7 | few | TRBV18 | . | TGTGCCAGCTCATCCCCCGCGCGGCCCTACGAGCAGTACTTC | CASSSPARPYEQYF
TRBJ2-3 | . | TRBV13 | . | TGTGCCAGCAGCCCTATAAATCGACAGAGCACAGATACGCAGTATTTT | CASSPINRQSTDTQYF
TRBJ1-2 | once | TRBV27 | . | TGTGCCAGCAGCCCTCCCCGCAACGTGCCCTATGGCTACACCTTC | CASSPPRNVPYGYTF
TRBJ1-5 | . | TRBV25-1 | TRBD1 | TGTGCCAGCAGTGATACGGACAGGGGTAGCAATCAGCCCCAGCATTTT | CASSDTDRGSNQPQHF
TRBJ1-2 | . | TRBV7-9 | TRBD1 | TGTGCCAGCAGCTTAACTGGATCAGGGGGCAATCAGGGCTACACCTTC | CASSLTGSGGNQGYTF
TRBJ1-2 | . | TRBV7-9 | . | TGTGCCAGCAGCCCGCTTGGGGCGGACAGCCTCTATGGCTACACCTTC | CASSPLGADSLYGYTF
TRBJ1-1 | . | TRBV15 | . | TGTGCCACCAGCAGAGATCGGAACACTGAAGCTTTCTTT | CATSRDRNTEAFF
TRBJ2-5 | few | TRBV28 | . | TGTGCCAGCAGCGTGGTCTTAGGTGTCAGAGAGACCCAGTACTTC | CASSVVLGVRETQYF
TRBJ2-3 | once | TRBV7-9 | . | TGTGCCAGCAGCTTAGGAGGCAAGACGCAGTATTTT | CASSLGGKTQYF
TRBJ1-2 | . | TRBV6-1 | . | TGTGCCAGCAGTGTCGGGACCCGTGGTGGCTACACCTTC | CASSVGTRGGYTF
TRBJ1-1 | few | TRBV28 | TRBD1 | TGTGCCAGCAGTAATCGGGGACAGCCGAACACTGAAGCTTTCTTT | CASSNRGQPNTEAFF
TRBJ2-3 | . | TRBV9 | . | TGTGCCAGCAGCCAGACGACTAAAAGCACAGATACGCAGTATTTT | CASSQTTKSTDTQYF
TRBJ2-7 | . | TRBV28 | TRBD2 | TGTGCCAGCAGCCCCGGGCTAGCGGGATCCTACGAGCAGTACTTC | CASSPGLAGSYEQYF
TRBJ2-7 | . | TRBV30 | . | TGTGCCTGGAGTGATTCAGCGAAAAGCTACGAGCAGTACTTC | CAWSDSAKSYEQYF
TRBJ2-1 | . | TRBV7-9 | TRBD2 | TGTGCCAGCAGCTCGCAGAGACTAGCGGGAGGCCCCTACAATGAGCAGTTCTTC | CASSSQRLAGGPYNEQFF
TRBJ2-2 | . | TRBV5-6 | . | TGTGCCAGCAGCTTGTCCACCGGGGAGCTGTTTTTT | CASSLSTGELFF
TRBJ1-5 | . | TRBV11-2 | . | TGTGCCAGCAGCTTAGCCCAGGGAGAGCAGCCCCAGCATTTT | CASSLAQGEQPQHF
TRBJ2-1 | . | TRBV5-1 | . | TGCGCCAGCAGCTTGGGGGACGAATACAATGAGCAGTTCTTC | CASSLGDEYNEQFF
TRBJ2-2 | . | TRBV7-6 | . | TGTGCCAGCAGCTTGCCCCGGGGGCCGGGCACCGGGGAGCTGTTTTTT | CASSLPRGPGTGELFF
TRBJ2-2 | . | TRBV10-1 | TRBD2 | TGCGCCAGCAATACCGGGGGGACGAACACCGGGGAGCTGTTTTTT | CASNTGGTNTGELFF
TRBJ1-2 | once | TRBV19 | TRBD1 | TGTGCCAGTAGTTTGGACCGGGACAGGGGAGCTTATGGCTACACCTTC | CASSLDRDRGAYGYTF